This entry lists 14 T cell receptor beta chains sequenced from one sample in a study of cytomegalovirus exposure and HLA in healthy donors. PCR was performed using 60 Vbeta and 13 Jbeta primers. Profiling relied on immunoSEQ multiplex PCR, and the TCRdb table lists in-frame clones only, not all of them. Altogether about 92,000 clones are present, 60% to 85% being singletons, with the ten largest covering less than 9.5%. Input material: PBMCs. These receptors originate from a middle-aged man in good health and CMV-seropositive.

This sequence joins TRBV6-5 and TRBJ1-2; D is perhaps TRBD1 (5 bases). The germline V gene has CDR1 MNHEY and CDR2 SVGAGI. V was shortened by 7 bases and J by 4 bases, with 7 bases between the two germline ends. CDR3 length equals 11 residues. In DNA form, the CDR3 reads TGTGCCAGCACGGGGGGCTATGGCTACACCTTC. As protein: CASTGGYGYTF.

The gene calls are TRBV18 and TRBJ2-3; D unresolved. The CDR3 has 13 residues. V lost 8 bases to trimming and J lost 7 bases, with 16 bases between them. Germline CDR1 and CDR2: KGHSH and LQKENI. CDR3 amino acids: CASPLVVLYTQYF. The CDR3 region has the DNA TGTGCCAGCCCCCTGGTGGTACTATATACGCAGTATTTT. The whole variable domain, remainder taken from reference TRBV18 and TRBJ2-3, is NAGVMQNPRHLVRRRGQEARLRCSPMKGHSHVYWYRQLPEEGLKFMVYLQKENIIDESGMPKERFSAEFPKEGPSILRIQQVVRGDSAAYFCASPLVVLYTQYFGPGTRLTVL.

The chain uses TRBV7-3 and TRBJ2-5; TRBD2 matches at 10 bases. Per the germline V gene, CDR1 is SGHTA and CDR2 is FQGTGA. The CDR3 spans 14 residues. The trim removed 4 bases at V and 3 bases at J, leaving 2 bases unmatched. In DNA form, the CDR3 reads TGTGCCAGCAGCTCAGGACTAGCGGAAGAGACCCAGTACTTC. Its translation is CASSSGLAEETQYF. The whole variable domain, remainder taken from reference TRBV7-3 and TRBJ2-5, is GAGVSQTPSNKVTEKGKYVELRCDPISGHTALYWYRQSLGQGPEFLIYFQGTGAADDSGLPNDRFFAVRPEGSVSTLKIQRTERGDSAVYLCASSSGLAEETQYFGPGTRLLVL.

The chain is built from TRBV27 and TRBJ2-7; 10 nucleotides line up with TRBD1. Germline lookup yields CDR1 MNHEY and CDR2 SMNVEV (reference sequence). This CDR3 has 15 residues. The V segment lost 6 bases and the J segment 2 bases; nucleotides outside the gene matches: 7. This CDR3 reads CASRTVGTGAYEQYF. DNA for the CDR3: TGTGCCAGCAGGACGGTTGGGACAGGGGCCTACGAGCAGTACTTC.

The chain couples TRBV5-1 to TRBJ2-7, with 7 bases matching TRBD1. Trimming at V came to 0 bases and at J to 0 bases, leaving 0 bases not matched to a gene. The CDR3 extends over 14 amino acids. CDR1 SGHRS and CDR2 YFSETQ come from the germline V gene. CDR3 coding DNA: TGCGCCAGCAGCTTGGGGGACAGCTCCTACGAGCAGTACTTC. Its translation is CASSLGDSSYEQYF.

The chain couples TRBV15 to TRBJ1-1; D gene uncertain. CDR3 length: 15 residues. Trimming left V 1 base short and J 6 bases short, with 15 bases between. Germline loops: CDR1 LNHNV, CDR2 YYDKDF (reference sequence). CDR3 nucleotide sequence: TGTGCCACCAGCAGAGGTGAGGGCAGGCGCTCTGAAGCTTTCTTT. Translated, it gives CATSRGEGRRSEAFF. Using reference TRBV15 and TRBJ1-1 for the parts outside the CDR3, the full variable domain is DAMVIQNPRYQVTQFGKPVTLSCSQTLNHNVMYWYQQKSSQAPKLLFHYYDKDFNNEADTPDNFQSRRPNTSFCFLDIRSPGLGDTAMYLCATSRGEGRRSEAFFGQGTRLTVV.

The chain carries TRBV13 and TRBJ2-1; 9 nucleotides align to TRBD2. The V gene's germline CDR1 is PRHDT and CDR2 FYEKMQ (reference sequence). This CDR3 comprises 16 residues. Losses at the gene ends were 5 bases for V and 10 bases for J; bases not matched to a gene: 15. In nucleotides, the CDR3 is TGTGCCAGCAGCCTCGCACCGGGACTAGCTGGAGAGGAGCAGTTCTTC. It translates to CASSLAPGLAGEEQFF. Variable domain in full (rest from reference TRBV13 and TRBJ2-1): AAGVIQSPRHLIKEKRETATLKCYPIPRHDTVYWYQQGPGQDPQFLISFYEKMQSDKGSIPDRFSAQQFSDYHSELNMSSLELGDSALYFCASSLAPGLAGEEQFFGPGTRLTVL.

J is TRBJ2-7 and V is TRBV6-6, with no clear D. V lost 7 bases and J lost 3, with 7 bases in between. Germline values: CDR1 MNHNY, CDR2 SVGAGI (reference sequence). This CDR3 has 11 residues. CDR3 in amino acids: CASTQNYEQYF. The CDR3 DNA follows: TGTGCCAGCACTCAGAACTACGAGCAGTACTTC.

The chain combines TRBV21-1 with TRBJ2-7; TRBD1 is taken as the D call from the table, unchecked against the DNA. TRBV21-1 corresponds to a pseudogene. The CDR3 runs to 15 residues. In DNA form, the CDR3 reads TGTGCCAGCAGCAAAGGGGACAGGCGGACCTACGAGCAGTACTTC. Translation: CASSKGDRRTYEQYF.

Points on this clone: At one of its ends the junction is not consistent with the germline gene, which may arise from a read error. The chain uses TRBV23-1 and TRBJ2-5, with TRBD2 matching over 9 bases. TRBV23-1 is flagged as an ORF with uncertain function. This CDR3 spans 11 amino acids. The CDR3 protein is CASSPRLAEHF. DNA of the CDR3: TGCGCCAGCAGCCCGAGACTAGCGGAACACTTC.

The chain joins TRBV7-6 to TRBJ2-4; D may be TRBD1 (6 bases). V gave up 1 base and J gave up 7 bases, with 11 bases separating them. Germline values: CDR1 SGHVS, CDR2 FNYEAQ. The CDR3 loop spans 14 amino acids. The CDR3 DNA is TGTGCCAGCAGCTTAGGAGGGGGTCTGAACATTCAGTACTTC. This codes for CASSLGGGLNIQYF.

The CDR3 bases are TGTGCCAGCAGTTTCGGACAGGGTGGACAAGAGACCCAGTACTTC. Protein: CASSFGQGGQETQYF. This chain connects TRBV6-5 to TRBJ2-5, with 8 bases identical to TRBD1. CDR1 is MNHEY, CDR2 SVGAGI, per germline. This CDR3 spans 15 amino acids. Losses at the gene ends were 4 bases for V and 2 bases for J; bases not matched to a gene: 6.

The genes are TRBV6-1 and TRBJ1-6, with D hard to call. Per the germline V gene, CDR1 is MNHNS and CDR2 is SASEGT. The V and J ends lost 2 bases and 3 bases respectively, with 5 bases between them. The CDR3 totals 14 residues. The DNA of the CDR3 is TGTGCCAGCAGTGAAACAGACTATAATTCACCCCTCCACTTT. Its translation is CASSETDYNSPLHF.

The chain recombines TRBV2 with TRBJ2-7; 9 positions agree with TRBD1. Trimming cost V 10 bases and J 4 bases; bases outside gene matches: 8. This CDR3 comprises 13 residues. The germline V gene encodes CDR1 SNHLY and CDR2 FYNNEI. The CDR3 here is CATTGGTVYEQYF. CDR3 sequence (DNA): TGTGCCACCACAGGGGGCACGGTTTACGAGCAGTACTTC.